This T cell receptor (beta chain) was sequenced in a study of cytomegalovirus exposure and HLA in healthy donors. Study-wide results and limits: Researchers counted around 160 TCR beta chains as cytomegalovirus-associated. Exclusion as indistinguishable affected some V segments, including TRBV6-2 and TRBV6-3. The classifier, whose performance was assessed in both the original and validation cohorts, reportedly diagnosed cytomegalovirus status with high specificity and sensitivity.

On this clone: Its antigen is still unknown.

60 Vbeta and 13 Jbeta primers were used in PCR. Profiling relied on immunoSEQ multiplex PCR, and the TCRdb table lists in-frame clones only, not all of them. Altogether around 54,000 clones are present, about 78% being singletons, with the ten largest covering roughly 8%. Germline values: CDR1 MNHEY, CDR2 SVGAGI. The CDR3 extends over 15 amino acids. V was cut by 3 bases and J by 5 bases, with 16 bases left in between. V gene TRBV6-5 combines with J gene TRBJ1-1; D might be TRBD1 (6 bases). Sequencing used PBMCs. The clonotype was recovered from a man aged 30 to 39 in good health and CMV-seropositive. The CDR3 DNA reads as TGTGCCAGCAGTTATTTTGGGGTTAGGGGGACTGAAGCTTTCTTT. Translating gives CASSYFGVRGTEAFF.